The 17 T cell receptor beta chains listed next were all sequenced from one sample in a study of T-cell reconstitution after alpha-beta-depleted transplantation in children. Unique molecular identifiers were incorporated into the prepared TCRbeta library. TCRdb reprocessed the PCR reads via MiXCR and lists one record per CDR3 protein. Here the sample spans tens of thousands of distinct CDR3 sequences, roughly 5.2% being singletons. The material was PBMCs, mostly from graft donor cells, obtained 180 days after TCRalphabeta/CD19-depleted stem cell transplant. The receptor set was obtained from a boy under three years old who had a stem cell transplant for acute myeloid leukemia, so the T cells may come from the graft donor.

This clonotype was recorded at least ten times. V gene TRBV4-3 combines with J gene TRBJ2-2; 13 bases agree with TRBD2. V dropped 2 bases and J dropped 3; count of bases not matched to a gene: 6. The CDR3 contains 18 residues. Per germline, CDR1 LGHNA and CDR2 YSLEER. The CDR3 protein is CASSQTRTSGGHTGELFF. Written as DNA, the CDR3 is TGCGCCAGCAGCCAAACGAGGACTAGCGGGGGCCACACCGGGGAGCTGTTTTTT.

Ten or more counts support this clonotype. This chain uses TRBV30 with TRBJ1-6; D gene unclear. Germline V gives CDR1 GTSNPN, CDR2 SVGIG (reference sequence). V was clipped by 3 bases and J by 3 bases, with 12 bases between them. This CDR3 has 15 amino acids. The CDR3 bases are TGTGCCTGGAGCGCCTTGAAGGGCTATAATTCACCCCTCCACTTT. Amino acids: CAWSALKGYNSPLHF.

In its sample, this clonotype was seen many times. V is TRBV20-1 and J is TRBJ1-2; 7 bases fit TRBD1. The germline V gene encodes CDR1 DFQATT and CDR2 SNEGSKA (reference sequence). This CDR3 is 13 amino acids long. V shed 6 bases, J shed 0 bases, and the junction held 4 bases outside the gene matches. The CDR3 is CSAWDSSNYGYTF. The CDR3, as DNA: TGCAGTGCATGGGACAGCTCTAACTATGGCTACACCTTC.

This clonotype was seen at least ten times. The chain combines TRBV5-1 with TRBJ2-3; weak D call: TRBD2 (6 bases). Between the trimmed V and J ends, which lost 4 bases and 0 bases, there was a span of 15 bases. The CDR3 contains 16 residues. CDR1 and CDR2 (germline): SGHRS, YFSETQ. The CDR3: CASSRDSAGSTDTQYF. CDR3 sequence (DNA): TGCGCCAGCAGCCGAGACTCGGCGGGGAGCACAGATACGCAGTATTTT.

This clonotype was seen many times. The CDR3 DNA is TGTGCCAGCCGAGTAGGGCAGGAAAACCTCCTGAACACTGAAGCTTTCTTT. This sequence encodes CASRVGQENLLNTEAFF. The chain couples TRBV12-3 or TRBV12-4 to TRBJ1-1; D is uncertain. This CDR3 contains 17 residues. The V gene lost 8 bases and the J gene lost 0 bases, with 22 bases spanning the gap.

At least ten counts were recorded for this clonotype. J is TRBJ2-1 and V is TRBV7-6; D is perhaps TRBD1 or TRBD2 (5 bases each). Germline V CDR1 and CDR2: SGHVS, FNYEAQ. The V gene lost 3 bases and the J gene lost 0 bases, with 12 bases spanning the gap. The CDR3 has 16 amino acids. The chain's CDR3 is CASSFRGASSYNEQFF. CDR3 nucleotide sequence: TGTGCCAGCAGCTTCCGAGGGGCTAGCTCCTACAATGAGCAGTTCTTC.

This clonotype was observed at least ten times. The chain couples TRBV3-1 to TRBJ1-2, with 8 bases identical to TRBD1. In germline, CDR1 is LGHDT, CDR2 YNNKEL (reference sequence). CDR3 length equals 19 residues. Trimming at V came to 0 bases and at J to 0 bases, leaving 12 bases not matched to a gene. CDR3 sequence: CASSQDPRQGTRANYGYTF. CDR3 coding DNA: TGTGCCAGCAGCCAAGACCCAAGACAGGGGACTCGAGCTAACTATGGCTACACCTTC.

This clonotype has at least ten counts. The rearrangement links TRBV7-9 to TRBJ2-5; TRBD1 matches at 9 bases. The CDR3 is 17 amino acids. CDR1 and CDR2 from the germline V gene are SEHNR and FQNEAQ (reference sequence). The J segment lost 4 bases and the V segment lost 0 bases, leaving 9 bases of the junction unmatched. The CDR3 bases are TGTGCCAGCAGCTTAGCCGGACAGGGGATGTTTCGAGAGACCCAGTACTTC. Amino acids: CASSLAGQGMFRETQYF.

This clonotype was seen ten or more times. The rearrangement uses TRBV27 and TRBJ1-4, with a tentative D call TRBD1 (6 bases). Trimming shortened V by 0 bases and J by 5 bases, and 10 bases separated the two germline ends. This CDR3 spans 15 amino acids. Germline V gene data show CDR1 as MNHEY and CDR2 as SMNVEV (reference sequence). In DNA form, the CDR3 reads TGTGCCAGCAGTTTATCCGGGGGGACAAATGAAAAACTGTTTTTT. The encoded protein is CASSLSGGTNEKLFF.

This clonotype showed up many times. The junction does not match germline at one end; this may be a read error. V usage is TRBV5-1 and J usage is TRBJ2-5; 8 bases line up with TRBD1. CDR3 length: 15 amino acids. Germline lookup yields CDR1 SGHRS and CDR2 YFSETQ. The CDR3 spells CASSWTGPYQETQYF. In DNA, the CDR3 is TGCGCCAGCAGCTGGACAGGGCCGTACCAGGAGACCCAGTACTTC.

This clonotype was seen ten or more times. This chain joins TRBV7-7 and TRBJ2-7; 9 bases match TRBD1. In germline, CDR1 is SSHAT, CDR2 FNYEAQ (reference sequence). The CDR3 has 23 amino acids. V gave up 4 bases and J gave up 4 bases; unmatched junction bases: 32. The CDR3 DNA is TGTGCCAGCAGCTCCCTTCCCAGGGACAGGGAGGTCTCGGTGAGGTCCGGAAATTACGAGCAGTACTTC. It is translated as CASSSLPRDREVSVRSGNYEQYF.

Comments on this clonotype: One junction end does not reproduce the germline sequence, and a read error may be involved. The V gene is TRBV7-6, the J gene TRBJ2-1; D is possibly TRBD2 (6 bases). The CDR3 is made up of 15 amino acids. Germline V gene sequence: CDR1 SGHVS, CDR2 FNYEAQ. In DNA, the CDR3 is TGTGCCAGCAGCTTAGGATCTGGGGGGTACAATGAGAAGTTCTTC. It translates to CASSLGSGGYNEKFF.

This clonotype has ten or more counts. V is TRBV20-1 and J is TRBJ1-5, with D hard to call. V lost 0 bases, J lost 0 bases, and 12 bases lay in between. Looked up from germline, CDR1 is DFQATT and CDR2 is SNEGSKA (reference sequence). This CDR3 spans 16 amino acids. In DNA, the CDR3 is TGCAGTGCTAGAGATCAGCGCAGCTATAGCAATCAGCCCCAGCATTTT. It codes for CSARDQRSYSNQPQHF.

This clonotype was found many times. This chain uses TRBV20-1 with TRBJ2-7, with D possibly matching TRBD1 (6 bases). The CDR3 is 13 residues long. With 6 bases removed from V and 2 bases from J, the gap between germline ends came to 14 bases. Germline values: CDR1 DFQATT, CDR2 SNEGSKA (reference sequence). The CDR3 sequence is CSAADSLTYEQYF. Here the CDR3 DNA reads TGCAGTGCCGCGGACAGCCTGACCTACGAGCAGTACTTC.

This clonotype was detected ten times or more. The chain uses TRBV12-3 or TRBV12-4 and TRBJ2-6; no firm D call. This CDR3 is built from 15 residues. The V end lost 4 bases, the J end lost 0 bases, and 7 bases lay between the germline ends. The DNA for the CDR3 is TGTGCCAGCAGTTCCCATTTCTCTGGGGCCAACGTCCTGACTTTC. Translating it yields CASSSHFSGANVLTF.

There are many counts of this clonotype. This chain connects TRBV7-9 to TRBJ1-1; 7 positions match TRBD1. Trimming at V came to 4 bases and at J to 10 bases, leaving 18 bases not matched to a gene. Per germline, CDR1 SEHNR and CDR2 FQNEAQ (reference sequence). This CDR3 is built from 16 residues. CDR3 amino acids: CASSYPRGGTPLGAFF. Written as DNA, the CDR3 is TGTGCCAGCAGCTATCCCAGGGGGGGGACCCCACTCGGAGCTTTCTTT.

This clonotype was picked up many times. The V gene is TRBV28, the J gene TRBJ2-1; a weak D match, TRBD2 (6 bases). Germline loops: CDR1 MDHEN, CDR2 SYDVKM. V lost 6 bases, J lost 16 bases, and 13 bases lay in between. There are 10 residues in the CDR3. CDR3 in amino acids: CASRGGVAFF. The CDR3, as DNA: TGTGCCAGCAGGGGGGGAGTGGCCTTCTTC.